The sequence of this T cell receptor beta chain was determined in a study of blood T cell repertoires in COVID-19. Overall study: PBMCs, B-cell-depleted T cells, or T cells provided the cDNA or gDNA that made up the material.

How the authors handled the data: How many nucleated cells were present was estimated from reference gene primer amplification. Sequencing was performed with immunoSEQ multiplex PCR; in TCRdb, only in-frame clones are kept and a portion is missing. Clone size and V and J calls were adopted from that table, with D and trimming inferred from the DNA. Seen here are about 120,000 clones, 80% to 90% observed once, and the top ten hold around 8%. Losses at the gene ends were 4 bases for V and 8 bases for J; bases not matched to a gene: 12. The CDR3 length is 14 residues. Germline V gene data show CDR1 as SQVTM and CDR2 as ANQGSEA.

This chain links TRBV29-1 with TRBJ1-2; 8 bases agree with TRBD1. Input material: peripheral blood. The receptor comes from a man between 65 and 80 years old who had recovered from COVID-19. CDR3 sequence: CSVGQGAESRGYTF. The DNA for the CDR3 is TGCAGCGTTGGGCAGGGGGCTGAATCAAGAGGCTACACCTTC.